The sequence of this TCR beta chain was determined in a study of blood T cell repertoires in COVID-19 (dated by TCRdb to about 2020). Regarding the complete study: Collaborator samples came from the United States, Italy and Spain and covered acute and convalescent phases of COVID-19. The prospective study material was composed of cDNA or gDNA derived from T cells, B-cell-depleted T cells, or PBMCs. Subjects who had been exposed to COVID-19, were actively infected with it, or had recovered from it provided the deeply sampled blood TCRbeta repertoires that made up the dataset. The repertoires were released in a freely available public database meant as a resource for research on the immune response to SARS-CoV-2. The samples were drawn from the first 160 participants of the ongoing ImmuneRACE study and from roughly 1,300 subjects provided by 6 global collaborators. Nearly every sample came with metadata listing a de-identified subject ID, COVID-19 status, age in years and sex. HLA class I and class II types, where available, came from metadata supplied by the sample provider rather than from assay-based typing.

TCRbeta CDR3 regions were amplified from genomic DNA using the immunoSEQ Assay, a bias-controlled multiplex PCR. The published analysis was carried out like this. Within the assay, amplification of reference gene primers was used to estimate how many nucleated cells each sample contained. Sequence reads were collapsed and filtered to measure the absolute abundance of every unique TCRbeta CDR3 rearrangement. Productive Simpson clonality was computed per sample as the square root of Simpson's diversity index over productive rearrangements. As stored in TCRdb, this immuneACCESS dataset retains in-frame rearrangements with V and J assigned. A fraction of the clones does not appear; measured against another copy, unresolved V genes explain less than half of the discrepancy, and the remainder lacks a known reason. The DNA gave D and trimming, while V, J and clone size come from that table. The sample profile shows over 200,000 clones; about 91% of them were found once. Around 10% of the sample belongs to the ten largest clones.

What the authors observed across the whole study: The amount of clinical and demographic metadata varied by source and participant and was provided uncurated.

Participants in the prospective study were enrolled through a virtual design, were aged about 18 to 100 years, and lived in roughly 24 United States geographic areas. Cohort assignment in the prospective study relied on participant-reported clinical history from a screening survey and a study questionnaire. Each participant in the prospective study had whole blood, serum and a nasopharyngeal or oropharyngeal swab collected by mobile phlebotomists. Additional blood draws and questionnaires over an approximately two-month period could optionally be provided by prospective study participants. Before DNA extraction, prospective study blood samples were shipped either frozen or at room temperature. Regarding this clone: The clone's antigen remains unknown. One base away there is no much larger clone; base qualities are not given.

This TCR was sampled from a man aged 18 to 29 with acute COVID-19. Material for sequencing was PBMCs or T cells enriched from blood (not recorded which).

The bases read TGCGCCAGCAGCTTGGGGCAGTCTGGAAACACCATATATTTT. Its coded protein is CASSLGQSGNTIYF. The chain is assembled from TRBV5-1 and TRBJ1-3, with no confidently assigned D gene. Trimming takes 0 bases from V and 1 base from J, and the germline ends sit 5 bases apart. The germline V gene gives CDR1 as SGHRS and CDR2 as YFSETQ. The CDR3 sequence holds 14 residues, the cysteine and phenylalanine included. Just CDR3 DNA is preserved here, 42 bases in frame from base 1.